What follows describes a single T cell receptor (beta chain). The CDR3 length is 14 residues. The source of the sample is a study of T-cell memory formation after mild COVID-19. Researchers used 5'RACE with constant-segment primers to make TCR alpha and TCR beta cDNA libraries that carry sample barcodes and UMIs. TCRdb fed the 5' RACE reads into MiXCR, producing one record per CDR3 protein. The data hold some 300,000 distinct CDR3 sequences, with less than 25% observed a single time. The origin of this receptor is a man aged 18 to 30 who had mild COVID-19 (a few samples of this study predate the infection). Cell type and time point are not known. The genes are TRBV21-1 and TRBJ1-2; TRBD1, the D gene given by the table, was not confirmed from the DNA. TRBV21-1 is reported as a pseudogene. What was sequenced was PBMCs or a T cell subset sorted from them (not recorded which). CDR3 DNA sequence: TGTGCCAGCACCTTCCGGACAGGCGCCCATGGCTACACCTTC. This gives the protein CASTFRTGAHGYTF.